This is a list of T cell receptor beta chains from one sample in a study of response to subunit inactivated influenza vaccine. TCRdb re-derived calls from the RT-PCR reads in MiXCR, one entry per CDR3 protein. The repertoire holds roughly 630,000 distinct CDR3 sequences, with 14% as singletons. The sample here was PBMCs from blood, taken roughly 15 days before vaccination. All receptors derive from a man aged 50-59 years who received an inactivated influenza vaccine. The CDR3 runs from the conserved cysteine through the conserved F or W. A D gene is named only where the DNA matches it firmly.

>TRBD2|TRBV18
CASSPRLAVITDTQYF
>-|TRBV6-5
CASSFTFESGNSPLHF
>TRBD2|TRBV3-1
CASSQAGTSGSGEQFF
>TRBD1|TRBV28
CASSLAQGKGYTF
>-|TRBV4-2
CASSQRQYSNQPQHF
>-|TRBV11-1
CASSPTTPGRGKDTQYF
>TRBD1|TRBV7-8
CASGTGRNTEAFF
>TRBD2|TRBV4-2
CASSQDRSSGRAETKNIQYF
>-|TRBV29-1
CSVDRGRSNYGYTF
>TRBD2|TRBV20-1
CSARGRTSGRAEQFF
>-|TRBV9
CASSVVGANVLTF
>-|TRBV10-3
CAITPTSTGELFF
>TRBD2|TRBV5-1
CASRRDSGRINEQYF
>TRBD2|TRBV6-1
CASSGRTSSRVDTQYF
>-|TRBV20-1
CSAILQRTDTQYF
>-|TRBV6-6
CASSSVAEQYF
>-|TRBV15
CATSRDPRVGDEQFF
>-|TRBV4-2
CASSQGRGGQETQYF
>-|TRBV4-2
CASSQVSSRDIYEHYF
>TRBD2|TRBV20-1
CSGRRRLGTRAWETQYF
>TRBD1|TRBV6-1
CASGSGQGKYEQYF
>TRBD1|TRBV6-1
CASSPRDRGLAETQYF
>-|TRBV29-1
CSVTPGGRGDTQYF
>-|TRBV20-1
CSARVWPQNTEAFF
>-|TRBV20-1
CSASKPELAKNIQYF
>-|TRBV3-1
CASSRRGSLNHYEQYF
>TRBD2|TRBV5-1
CASRPRFASGALSTDTQYF
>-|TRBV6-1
CASSEYGSGRTDTQYF
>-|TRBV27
CASSLSVGIGYEQYF
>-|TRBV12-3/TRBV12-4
CASSPDLGGYTF
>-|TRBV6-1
CASSHRAAGPYNEQFF
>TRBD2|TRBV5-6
CASSNWDYGDTQYF
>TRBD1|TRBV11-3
CASNPGGSPLHF
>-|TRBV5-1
CASSSTTDSYEQYF
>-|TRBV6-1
CASSRRGGTEAFF
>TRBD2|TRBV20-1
CSASPASGAYNEQFF
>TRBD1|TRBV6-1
CASIPNKSGQRTLNTEAFF
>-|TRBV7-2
CASSLPGQEQYF
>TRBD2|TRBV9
CASSVVNSGKGDTQYF
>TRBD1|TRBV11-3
CASSPQGGTYNEQFF
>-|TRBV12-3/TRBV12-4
CASSRGGSTEAFF
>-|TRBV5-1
CASSLWAGPADEQYF
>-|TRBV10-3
CAISTGGTDGTGELFF
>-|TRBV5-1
CASSPQTGSNTEAFF
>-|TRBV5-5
CASSLHRQSQETQYF
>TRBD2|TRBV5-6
CASSTLGTSGSSYNEQFF
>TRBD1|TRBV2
CASRSGQGAYNEQFF
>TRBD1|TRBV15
CATSRGGQGGTEAFF
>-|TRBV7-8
CASSPQSRGQPQHF